The clone carrying this T cell receptor beta chain appeared a single time. Here immunoSEQ multiplex PCR was the method, and the copy in TCRdb shows in-frame clones only, minus some. Altogether some 64,000 clones are present, roughly nine tenths being singletons, with the ten largest covering more than 1.1%. This sample is part of a study of T cell changes during pregnancy in multiple sclerosis. The ends were cut back, 4 bases at V and 2 bases at J, with 16 bases in the middle. Germline V gene sequence: CDR1 SGHDT, CDR2 YYEEEE. This CDR3 region has 15 residues. The sample in question was peripheral blood, obtained after pregnancy. The receptor was derived from a female donor with multiple sclerosis, enrolled in a pregnancy study. The chain employs TRBV5-6 and TRBJ2-7; D is possibly TRBD2 (6 bases). CDR3 sequence: CASSVGSSVAYEQYF. In DNA, the CDR3 is TGTGCCAGCAGCGTTGGATCTAGCGTAGCCTACGAGCAGTACTTC.